The subject of this entry is one T cell receptor (beta chain). Per the germline V gene, CDR1 is SGHDT and CDR2 is YYEEEE. CDR3 length equals 16 residues. V shed 0 bases and J shed 9 bases, with 19 bases lying between them. The data belong to a study of blood T cell repertoires in COVID-19. Libraries were prepared by immunoSEQ multiplex PCR; TCRdb keeps only in-frame clonotypes and omits some of them. The sample has fewer than 150,000 clones; around 86% are singletons. The V call is TRBV5-6, the J call TRBJ2-1; D might be TRBD1 (6 bases). Material for sequencing was peripheral blood. This TCR was recovered from a woman older than 75 with acute or convalescent COVID-19. The CDR3 is CASSLGLARGSSEQFF. CDR3 nucleotide sequence: TGTGCCAGCAGCTTGGGACTGGCGAGGGGGTCCAGTGAGCAGTTCTTC.